Listed below are T cell receptor beta chains from one sample, sequenced in a study of T cells after yellow fever vaccination. MiXCR was run by TCRdb on the 5' RACE reads, yielding one entry per CDR3 protein. The data contain roughly 350,000 distinct CDR3 sequences, roughly 4.3% of them singletons. Sequences were derived from PBMCs, sampled 5 days after the yellow fever booster vaccination. These receptors came from a man younger than 35 who received the YFV17D yellow fever vaccine. CDR3s include the opening cysteine and the closing phenylalanine or tryptophan. Fields, in order: V gene, J gene, CDR3 protein.

v_call: TRBV10-3; j_call: TRBJ1-1; cdr3_aa: CAISEGLSRNTEAFF
v_call: TRBV29-1; j_call: TRBJ1-1; cdr3_aa: CSVRRGRWDTEAFF
v_call: TRBV4-3; j_call: TRBJ1-2; cdr3_aa: CASSHDRANYGYTF
v_call: TRBV10-3; j_call: TRBJ1-1; cdr3_aa: CAIGTESVDTEAFF
v_call: TRBV18; j_call: TRBJ2-1; cdr3_aa: CASSPPGMAEQFF
v_call: TRBV5-1; j_call: TRBJ2-7; cdr3_aa: CASSSGQGVFIYEQYF
v_call: TRBV20-1; j_call: TRBJ2-6; cdr3_aa: CSAGDRAGANVLTF
v_call: TRBV18; j_call: TRBJ1-1; cdr3_aa: CASSPRSRENTEAFF
v_call: TRBV20-1; j_call: TRBJ1-2; cdr3_aa: CSARAGFSHYGYTF
v_call: TRBV25-1; j_call: .; cdr3_aa: CASSQSDLYNVQYF
v_call: TRBV2; j_call: TRBJ2-5; cdr3_aa: CASSERLASETQYF
v_call: TRBV5-5; j_call: TRBJ2-5; cdr3_aa: CASSEGLLGQETQYF
v_call: TRBV5-4; j_call: TRBJ2-1; cdr3_aa: CASRRDLIQRGYNEQFF
v_call: TRBV6-1; j_call: TRBJ2-3; cdr3_aa: CASRTSGGPSTDTQYF
v_call: TRBV5-1; j_call: TRBJ1-2; cdr3_aa: CASSTGQGRTLFTF
v_call: TRBV9; j_call: TRBJ2-2; cdr3_aa: CASSAQIQSRGGELFF
v_call: TRBV6-5; j_call: TRBJ2-2; cdr3_aa: CASSREATGELFF
v_call: TRBV4-1; j_call: TRBJ1-1; cdr3_aa: CASSQDGTGWTEAFF
v_call: TRBV9; j_call: TRBJ1-2; cdr3_aa: CASSVAPALYGYTF
v_call: TRBV4-1; j_call: TRBJ2-4; cdr3_aa: CASSQVVRDRKNIQYF
v_call: TRBV6-2/TRBV6-3; j_call: TRBJ2-3; cdr3_aa: CASSHQFSTDTQYF
v_call: TRBV5-1; j_call: TRBJ2-1; cdr3_aa: CASRFRLAGGTSSYNEQFF
v_call: TRBV7-2; j_call: TRBJ2-5; cdr3_aa: CASSRSWGQETQYF
v_call: TRBV6-5; j_call: TRBJ2-7; cdr3_aa: CASSYGQGASEQYF
v_call: TRBV4-1; j_call: TRBJ1-2; cdr3_aa: CASTGGDYGYTF
v_call: TRBV2; j_call: TRBJ1-5; cdr3_aa: CASSPKDQPQHF
v_call: TRBV11-2; j_call: TRBJ2-3; cdr3_aa: CASSLGISGLGGADTQYF
v_call: TRBV10-3; j_call: TRBJ1-5; cdr3_aa: CAISRDRGNQPQHF
v_call: TRBV7-6; j_call: TRBJ2-5; cdr3_aa: CASSLHDGQETQYF
v_call: TRBV5-1; j_call: TRBJ2-3; cdr3_aa: CASSLGPTGSTDTQYF
v_call: TRBV7-3; j_call: TRBJ1-2; cdr3_aa: CASSPRAGIILGYGYTF
v_call: TRBV29-1; j_call: TRBJ2-2; cdr3_aa: CSVVGVRGHTGELFF
v_call: TRBV7-2; j_call: TRBJ1-6; cdr3_aa: CASSLARRDSPLHF
v_call: TRBV11-2; j_call: TRBJ2-1; cdr3_aa: CASSLEGLVSYNEQFF
v_call: TRBV6-6; j_call: TRBJ2-3; cdr3_aa: CASSYVRGANTQYF
v_call: TRBV27; j_call: TRBJ1-5; cdr3_aa: CASSRDRGQPQHF
v_call: TRBV20-1; j_call: TRBJ2-1; cdr3_aa: CSSNSAGTSGRDEQFF
v_call: TRBV7-2; j_call: TRBJ2-5; cdr3_aa: CASSWTSGVGETQYF
v_call: TRBV19; j_call: TRBJ2-2; cdr3_aa: CASRGQGSGELFF
v_call: TRBV7-9; j_call: TRBJ2-5; cdr3_aa: CASSLQEGTQYF
v_call: TRBV20-1; j_call: TRBJ2-1; cdr3_aa: CSAIPLWQINSYNEQFF
v_call: TRBV4-3; j_call: TRBJ2-3; cdr3_aa: CASSKTRSTDTQYF
v_call: TRBV10-3; j_call: TRBJ2-3; cdr3_aa: CAISGGLGDTDTQYF
v_call: TRBV20-1; j_call: TRBJ2-5; cdr3_aa: CSAPREGLGETQYF
v_call: TRBV4-2; j_call: TRBJ2-3; cdr3_aa: CASSQVASGGNTQYF
v_call: TRBV7-2; j_call: TRBJ1-2; cdr3_aa: CASTLTGGYGYTF
v_call: TRBV5-5; j_call: TRBJ2-7; cdr3_aa: CASSLGGTGLREQYF
v_call: TRBV7-7; j_call: TRBJ2-2; cdr3_aa: CASSLEGWDSTGELFF
v_call: TRBV12-3/TRBV12-4; j_call: TRBJ2-4; cdr3_aa: CASSARHRGLNIQYF
v_call: TRBV19; j_call: TRBJ1-4; cdr3_aa: CASSKAGNEKLFF
v_call: TRBV7-2; j_call: TRBJ2-7; cdr3_aa: CASSLAPNRVQGYEQYF
v_call: TRBV11-2; j_call: TRBJ1-1; cdr3_aa: CASSFRRGDVNTEAFF
v_call: TRBV20-1; j_call: TRBJ1-4; cdr3_aa: CSAGAGAAEKLFF
v_call: TRBV5-1; j_call: TRBJ1-2; cdr3_aa: CASSATGGVYGYTF
v_call: TRBV20-1; j_call: TRBJ1-2; cdr3_aa: CSAIDRAGYTF
v_call: TRBV5-1; j_call: TRBJ2-2; cdr3_aa: CASSGGRATGELFF
v_call: TRBV7-2; j_call: TRBJ2-1; cdr3_aa: CASSLAGSGPYNEQFF